The T cell receptor beta chain described here comes from a study of PD-L1 blockade in urothelial cancer. V was clipped by 7 bases and J by 0 bases, with 15 bases between them. The CDR3 is 15 residues long. Germline CDR1 SGHRS, CDR2 YFSETQ. TCRdb's table, derived via immunoSEQ multiplex PCR, lists solely in-frame clones and lacks some. The sample contains around 80,000 clones, roughly 90% of which appear only once. The cohort comprised individuals with locally advanced or metastatic urothelial carcinoma. The clonotype originates from a woman between 65 and 79 years old with urothelial cancer. The chain couples TRBV5-1 to TRBJ2-3; a weak D match, TRBD1 (5 bases). The source was PBMCs, collected around atezolizumab (anti-PD-L1) treatment. The chain's CDR3 is CASLERGTSTDTQYF. The CDR3 DNA reads TGCGCCAGCCTAGAAAGGGGAACTAGCACAGATACGCAGTATTTT.